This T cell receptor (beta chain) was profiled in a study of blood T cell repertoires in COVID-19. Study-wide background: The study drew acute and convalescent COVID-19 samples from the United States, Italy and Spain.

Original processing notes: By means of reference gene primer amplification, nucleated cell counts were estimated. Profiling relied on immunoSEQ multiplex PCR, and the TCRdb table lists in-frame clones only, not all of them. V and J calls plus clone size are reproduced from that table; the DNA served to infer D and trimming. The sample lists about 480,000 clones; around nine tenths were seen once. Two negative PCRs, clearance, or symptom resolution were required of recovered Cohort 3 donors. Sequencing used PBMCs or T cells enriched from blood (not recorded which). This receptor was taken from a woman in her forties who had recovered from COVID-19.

The CDR3 DNA is TGCGCCAGCAGCCAAGAGACGCCAGGGCCCTACAATGAGCAGTTCTTC. Protein product: CASSQETPGPYNEQFF. The chain joins TRBV4-3 to TRBJ2-1; D might be TRBD1 (5 bases). Deletions cut 0 bases from V and 2 bases from J, with 11 bases between. The germline gives CDR1 LGHNA, CDR2 YSLEER. The CDR3 has 16 residues.